These 27 T cell receptor beta chains came from one sample sequenced in a study of T cell changes during pregnancy in multiple sclerosis. Only in-frame clones appear in the TCRdb table, and some are missing; sequencing was by immunoSEQ multiplex PCR. The sample shows tens of thousands of clones, around 94% of them seen only once. The sample in question was CD4+ T cells from peripheral blood mononuclear cells, obtained in the first trimester of pregnancy. The receptors here all came from a female donor with multiple sclerosis, enrolled in a pregnancy study.

The CDR3 spells CASSQGSSDTIYF. As DNA, the CDR3 is TGTGCCAGCAGCCAGGGGAGTTCAGACACCATATATTTT. The chain links TRBV4-2 to TRBJ1-3; D gene uncertain. From germline, CDR1 is LGHNA and CDR2 YNFKEQ. The CDR3 runs 13 residues. Trimming removed 3 bases at V and 8 bases at J, with 11 bases between.

The rearrangement links TRBV5-6 to TRBJ1-2; possible D gene TRBD1, 5 bases. With 4 bases removed from V and 5 bases from J, the gap between germline ends came to 15 bases. The CDR3 extends over 14 amino acids. CDR1 SGHDT and CDR2 YYEEEE come from the germline V gene. This CDR3 reads CASSPRDLRYGYTF. Here the CDR3 DNA reads TGTGCCAGCAGCCCCAGGGACTTGAGGTATGGCTACACCTTC. The variable domain in full, completed from reference TRBV5-6 and TRBJ1-2, reads DAGVTQSPTHLIKTRGQQVTLRCSPKSGHDTVSWYQQALGQGPQFIFQYYEEEERQRGNFPDRFSGHQFPNYSSELNVNALLLGDSALYLCASSPRDLRYGYTFGSGTRLTVV.

This chain joins TRBV30 and TRBJ1-1; the D is unclear. The V gene's germline CDR1 is GTSNPN and CDR2 SVGIG (reference sequence). The CDR3 runs 13 residues. V was pared by 0 bases and J by 1 base, with 6 bases between. CDR3 DNA sequence: TGTGCCTGGAGTGTACGAGGGAACACTGAAGCTTTCTTT. Protein sequence: CAWSVRGNTEAFF.

This chain connects TRBV28 to TRBJ1-1; D is perhaps TRBD1 (6 bases). Germline loops: CDR1 MDHEN, CDR2 SYDVKM. Between the trimmed V and J ends, which lost 1 base and 1 base, there was a span of 10 bases. This CDR3 comprises 15 residues. Written as DNA, the CDR3 is TGTGCCAGCAGTTTATCCCAGGGGCAGAACACTGAAGCTTTCTTT. It translates to CASSLSQGQNTEAFF. The whole variable domain, filled in from reference TRBV28 and TRBJ1-1, reads DVKVTQSSRYLVKRTGEKVFLECVQDMDHENMFWYRQDPGLGLRLIYFSYDVKMKEKGDIPEGYSVSREKKERFSLILESASTNQTSMYLCASSLSQGQNTEAFFGQGTRLTVV.

The V gene is TRBV18, the J gene TRBJ2-2, with 9 bases identical to TRBD2. This CDR3 has 17 residues. With 1 base clipped from V and 0 bases from J, the junction kept 3 bases outside the gene matches. The germline V gene encodes CDR1 KGHSH and CDR2 LQKENI. CDR3 loop: CASSPLAGVANTGELFF. DNA for the CDR3: TGTGCCAGCTCACCACTAGCGGGGGTCGCGAACACCGGGGAGCTGTTTTTT. Looking up the rest from reference TRBV18 and TRBJ2-2 gives the full variable domain: NAGVMQNPRHLVRRRGQEARLRCSPMKGHSHVYWYRQLPEEGLKFMVYLQKENIIDESGMPKERFSAEFPKEGPSILRIQQVVRGDSAAYFCASSPLAGVANTGELFFGEGSRLTVL.

The V call is TRBV7-9, the J call TRBJ1-3; 10 nucleotides line up with TRBD1. Germline V gives CDR1 SEHNR, CDR2 FQNEAQ (reference sequence). The junction had 8 bases not matched to a gene; V was cut back by 10 bases and J by 2 bases. CDR3 length equals 15 residues. The CDR3 DNA reads as TGTGCCACATTCCCCGGGACAGGGGCTGGAAACACCATATATTTT. Amino acid sequence: CATFPGTGAGNTIYF.

Worth noting for this clone: The junction and the germline gene differ at one end; a read error may be behind it. The chain recombines TRBV4-2 with TRBJ1-5; the D gene is possibly TRBD1 (6 bases). The germline gives CDR1 LGHNA, CDR2 YNFKEQ. The length of the CDR3 is 15 residues. The CDR3 bases are TGTGCCAGCAGTCAAGAACAGGGAGGCAATCAGCCCCAGCATTTT. Translation: CASSQEQGGNQPQHF.

This clone was picked up one time. V is TRBV6-6 and J is TRBJ2-7; the D gene is possibly TRBD1 (6 bases). Germline CDR1 and CDR2: MNHNY and SVGAGI (reference sequence). The CDR3 runs 13 residues. Trimming stripped 8 bases from V and 0 bases from J, with 11 bases between. DNA of the CDR3: TGTGCCAGCCTAAAGGGGGACTCCTACGAGCAGTACTTC. This encodes CASLKGDSYEQYF.

V usage is TRBV11-3 and J usage is TRBJ2-1; D possibly corresponds to TRBD2 (6 bases). Per germline, CDR1 SGHNT and CDR2 YENEEA. V lost 5 bases, J lost 4 bases, and 12 bases lay in between. This CDR3 spans 14 amino acids. The CDR3 DNA follows: TGTGCCAGCAGCCCCGGCGGGGATTACAATGAGCAGTTCTTC. It encodes CASSPGGDYNEQFF.

The rearrangement links TRBV7-6 to TRBJ2-1; 9 bases map to TRBD1. CDR3 length: 15 residues. J was trimmed by 3 bases and V by 5 bases; bases with no gene match: 5. The germline V gene has CDR1 SGHVS and CDR2 FNYEAQ. CDR3 amino acids: CASSLPGQGYNEQFF. CDR3 in DNA: TGTGCCAGCAGCCTACCGGGACAGGGCTACAATGAGCAGTTCTTC.

The CDR3 DNA sequence: TGTGCCAGTACGACACACGCTAACTATGGCTACACCTTC. Amino acid sequence: CASTTHANYGYTF. The V gene is TRBV2, the J gene TRBJ1-2; D gene uncertain. Germline CDR1 is SNHLY and CDR2 is FYNNEI. CDR3 length: 13 residues. V was trimmed by 9 bases and J by 0 bases, leaving 11 bases between them.

The V call is TRBV6-4, the J call TRBJ1-5, with 9 bases identical to TRBD1. This CDR3 comprises 18 residues. V trimming: 5 bases; J trimming: 0 bases; junction bases outside the gene matches: 11. Germline-derived CDR1 and CDR2 are MRHNA and SNTAGT. The chain's CDR3 is CASSKGQGPRGSNQPQHF. In DNA form, the CDR3 reads TGTGCCAGCAGTAAGGGACAGGGACCGCGAGGTAGCAATCAGCCCCAGCATTTT.

The chain joins TRBV5-6 to TRBJ1-3; D gene uncertain. CDR1 is SGHDT, CDR2 YYEEEE, per germline. This CDR3 comprises 14 residues. With 1 base removed from V and 0 bases from J, the gap between germline ends came to 5 bases. The CDR3 is CASSLTHSGNTIYF. The DNA for the CDR3 is TGTGCCAGCAGCTTGACTCACTCTGGAAACACCATATATTTT. The full variable domain, its missing parts supplied by reference TRBV5-6 and TRBJ1-3, is DAGVTQSPTHLIKTRGQQVTLRCSPKSGHDTVSWYQQALGQGPQFIFQYYEEEERQRGNFPDRFSGHQFPNYSSELNVNALLLGDSALYLCASSLTHSGNTIYFGEGSWLTVV.

The chain links TRBV2 to TRBJ1-1; D remains unclear. V gave up 9 bases and J gave up 5 bases, with 10 bases separating them. The germline V gene has CDR1 SNHLY and CDR2 FYNNEI. This CDR3 contains 11 residues. Here the CDR3 DNA reads TGTGCCAGTTCTCTCCGGACTGAAGCTTTCTTT. Protein product: CASSLRTEAFF.

J is TRBJ2-5 and V is TRBV9; D is possibly TRBD1 (7 bases). V lost 0 bases, J lost 3 bases, and 15 bases lay in between. This CDR3 contains 16 residues. Germline V gene lookup returns CDR1 SGDLS and CDR2 YYNGEE. The DNA of the CDR3 is TGTGCCAGCAGCGTAGGCGCCAGGGGGGAGGAAGAGACCCAGTACTTC. It translates to CASSVGARGEEETQYF.

The chain links TRBV19 to TRBJ1-5; D might be TRBD1 (5 bases). From germline, CDR1 is LNHDA and CDR2 SQIVND (reference sequence). CDR3 length: 12 residues. Between the trimmed V and J ends, which lost 3 bases and 15 bases, there was a span of 15 bases. The CDR3 protein is CASSMVGGGWHF. DNA of the CDR3: TGTGCCAGTAGTATGGTCGGGGGGGGATGGCATTTT.

This chain connects TRBV7-2 to TRBJ1-4; no definite D call. This CDR3 has 15 amino acids. V lost 8 bases and J lost 4, with 17 bases in between. Germline CDR1 reads SGHTA; CDR2 reads FQGNSA. The CDR3 reads CASFVPEHGNEKLFF. The CDR3 DNA is TGTGCCAGCTTCGTCCCTGAACATGGTAATGAAAAACTGTTTTTT.

The J gene is TRBJ1-6, the V gene TRBV6-1; D gene ambiguous. Germline loops: CDR1 MNHNS, CDR2 SASEGT. The CDR3 runs 17 residues. V shed 3 bases and J shed 0 bases, with 12 bases lying between them. The CDR3: CASSEPTGGSYNSPLHF. The DNA for the CDR3 is TGTGCCAGCAGTGAGCCTACCGGTGGCTCCTATAATTCACCCCTCCACTTT.

V gene TRBV6-4 combines with J gene TRBJ2-1; 8 bases align to TRBD2. The germline V gene encodes CDR1 MRHNA and CDR2 SNTAGT. J lost 4 bases, V lost 6 bases, and 8 bases had no gene match. The CDR3 has 15 residues. The CDR3 DNA reads as TGTGCCAGCAGGAAAGCGGGGGACCAATACAATGAGCAGTTCTTC. Translated: CASRKAGDQYNEQFF.

The chain joins TRBV7-2 to TRBJ1-2; 10 bases are a match to TRBD1. This CDR3 has 13 amino acids. Germline assignment: CDR1 SGHTA and CDR2 FQGNSA. With V trimmed by 5 bases and J by 8 bases, 5 bases remained unmatched. CDR3 DNA: TGTGCCAGCAGCCCCGACAGGGGGCGGGGCTACACCTTC. Translating it yields CASSPDRGRGYTF.

The CDR3 is CASSLGYLRDSSYGYTF. In DNA, the CDR3 is TGTGCCAGCAGCTTAGGATACCTCCGGGACAGTTCATATGGCTACACCTTC. The J gene is TRBJ1-2, the V gene TRBV11-2, with TRBD1 identical over 7 bases. CDR3 size: 17 residues. V lost 1 base and J lost 5; bases outside the gene matches: 13. Per the germline V gene, CDR1 is SGHAT and CDR2 is FQNNGV.

The chain is built from TRBV20-1 and TRBJ1-6; unclear D gene. Per the germline V gene, CDR1 is DFQATT and CDR2 is SNEGSKA (reference sequence). The CDR3 sequence is 11 residues long. Trimming shortened V by 2 bases and J by 9 bases, and 5 bases separated the two germline ends. The CDR3 DNA reads as TGCAGTGCTAGAAACGGTTCACCCCTCCACTTT. Its protein is CSARNGSPLHF.

This chain links TRBV6-6 with TRBJ1-3; D gene unclear. Deletions cut 0 bases from V and 7 bases from J, with 16 bases between. Germline values: CDR1 MNHNY, CDR2 SVGAGI (reference sequence). This CDR3 has 16 amino acids. The CDR3, as DNA: TGTGCCAGCAGTTACTCGAGGGCGGGGAACGGGAACACCATATATTTT. Its translation is CASSYSRAGNGNTIYF.

The rearrangement links TRBV10-1 to TRBJ2-7; 9 positions match TRBD1. The trim removed 8 bases at V and 2 bases at J, leaving 7 bases unmatched. The CDR3 has 14 residues. CDR1 is WNHNN, CDR2 SYGVQD, per germline (reference sequence). The CDR3 region has the DNA TGCGCCAGCCTCCGGGACAGGGCTACCTACGAGCAGTACTTC. Protein sequence: CASLRDRATYEQYF.

The chain carries TRBV4-1 and TRBJ2-1; D is unclear. The ends were cut back, 6 bases at V and 4 bases at J, with 16 bases in the middle. This CDR3 spans 15 amino acids. Germline values: CDR1 MGHRA, CDR2 YSYEKL. CDR3: CASSHISTTYNEQFF. In DNA form, the CDR3 reads TGCGCCAGCAGTCATATCAGCACGACTTACAATGAGCAGTTCTTC.

The chain carries TRBV19 and TRBJ2-2, with 9 positions matching TRBD1. Trimming removed 1 base from V and 7 bases from J; junction bases left unmatched: 4. Germline assignment: CDR1 LNHDA and CDR2 SQIVND (reference sequence). The CDR3 spans 15 residues. For the CDR3, the DNA is TGTGCCAGTAGTATAGTGGGGACAGGGAACGGGGAGCTGTTTTTT. Protein: CASSIVGTGNGELFF. The full variable domain, with the rest looked up from reference TRBV19 and TRBJ2-2, is DGGITQSPKYLFRKEGQNVTLSCEQNLNHDAMYWYRQDPGQGLRLIYYSQIVNDFQKGDIAEGYSVSREKKESFPLTVTSAQKNPTAFYLCASSIVGTGNGELFFGEGSRLTVL.

The chain is built from TRBV7-9 and TRBJ1-2; D ambiguous. Trimming shortened V by 2 bases and J by 6 bases, and 13 bases separated the two germline ends. In germline, CDR1 is SEHNR, CDR2 FQNEAQ (reference sequence). CDR3 size: 14 residues. CDR3 bases: TGTGCCAGCAGCTTATTCCGGGTGGCCCATGGCTACACCTTC. Residues: CASSLFRVAHGYTF.